The clone carrying this TCR beta chain turned up a few times. Its antigen is unidentified. Trimming left V 4 bases short and J 3 bases short, with 4 bases between. CDR1 is SNHLY and CDR2 is FYNNEI in the germline V gene. The CDR3 consists of 12 residues. This specimen belongs to a study of T-cell reconstitution after alpha-beta-depleted transplantation in children. TCRbeta library preparation incorporated unique molecular identifiers. TCRdb processed the PCR reads anew with MiXCR; each CDR3 protein has one entry. Of 450,000 to 550,000 distinct CDR3 sequences in the sample, 10% to 12% were seen once. Study-level points and caveats: Reportedly, alpha-beta T cells present about two months post-transplant originated from several hundred expanded clones of graft origin.

The TCR originated in a female patient younger than 10 who had a stem cell transplant for aplastic anemia, so the T cells may come from the graft donor. The chain couples TRBV2 to TRBJ1-5; D unresolved. Here the sequenced sample was PBMCs, mostly from graft donor cells, taken 180 days after TCRalphabeta/CD19-depleted stem cell transplant. DNA of the CDR3: TGTGCCAGCAGTGCCGCCAATCAGCCCCAGCATTTT. This gives the protein CASSAANQPQHF.